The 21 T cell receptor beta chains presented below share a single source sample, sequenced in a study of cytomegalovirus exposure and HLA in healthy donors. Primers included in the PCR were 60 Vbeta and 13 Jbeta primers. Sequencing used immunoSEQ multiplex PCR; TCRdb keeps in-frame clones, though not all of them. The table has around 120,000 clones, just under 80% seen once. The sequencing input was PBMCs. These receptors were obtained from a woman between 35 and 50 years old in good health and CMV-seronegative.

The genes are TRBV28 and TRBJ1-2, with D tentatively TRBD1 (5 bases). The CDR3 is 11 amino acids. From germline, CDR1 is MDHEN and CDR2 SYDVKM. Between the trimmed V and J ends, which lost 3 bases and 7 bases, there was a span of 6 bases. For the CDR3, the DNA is TGTGCCAGCAGTTTCCAGGGTGGCTACACCTTC. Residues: CASSFQGGYTF.

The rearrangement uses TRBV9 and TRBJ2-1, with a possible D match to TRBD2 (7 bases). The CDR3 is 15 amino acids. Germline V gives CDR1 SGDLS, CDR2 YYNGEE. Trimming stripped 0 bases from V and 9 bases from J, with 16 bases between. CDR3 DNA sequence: TGTGCCAGCAGCGTAGGGGGGCGGGGGCAAGGTGAGCAGTTCTTC. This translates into CASSVGGRGQGEQFF.

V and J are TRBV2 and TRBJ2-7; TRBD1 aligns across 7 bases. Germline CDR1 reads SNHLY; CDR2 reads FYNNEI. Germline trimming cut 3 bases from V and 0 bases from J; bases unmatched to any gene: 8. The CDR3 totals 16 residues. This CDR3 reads CASSETTGTRSYEQYF. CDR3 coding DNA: TGTGCCAGCAGTGAGACGACAGGGACACGCTCCTACGAGCAGTACTTC.

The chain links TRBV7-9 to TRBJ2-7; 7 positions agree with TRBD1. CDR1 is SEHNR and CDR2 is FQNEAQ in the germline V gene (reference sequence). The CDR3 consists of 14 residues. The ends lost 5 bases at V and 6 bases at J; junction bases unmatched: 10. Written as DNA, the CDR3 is TGTGCCAGCAGCCCCTGGCCAGGGGGTGGCGAGCAGTACTTC. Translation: CASSPWPGGGEQYF.

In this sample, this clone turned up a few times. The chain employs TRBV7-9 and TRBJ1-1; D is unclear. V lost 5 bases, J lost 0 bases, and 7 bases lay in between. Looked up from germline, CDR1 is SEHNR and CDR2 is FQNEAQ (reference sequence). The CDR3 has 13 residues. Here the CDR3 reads CASSRQVNTEAFF. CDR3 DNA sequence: TGTGCCAGCAGCCGGCAGGTGAACACTGAAGCTTTCTTT.

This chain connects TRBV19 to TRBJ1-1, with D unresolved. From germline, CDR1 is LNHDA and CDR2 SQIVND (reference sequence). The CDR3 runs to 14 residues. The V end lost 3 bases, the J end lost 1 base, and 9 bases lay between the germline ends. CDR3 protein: CASSMNAGNTEAFF. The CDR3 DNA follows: TGTGCCAGTAGTATGAACGCAGGGAACACTGAAGCTTTCTTT. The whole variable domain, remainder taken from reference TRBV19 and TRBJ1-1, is DGGITQSPKYLFRKEGQNVTLSCEQNLNHDAMYWYRQDPGQGLRLIYYSQIVNDFQKGDIAEGYSVSREKKESFPLTVTSAQKNPTAFYLCASSMNAGNTEAFFGQGTRLTVV.

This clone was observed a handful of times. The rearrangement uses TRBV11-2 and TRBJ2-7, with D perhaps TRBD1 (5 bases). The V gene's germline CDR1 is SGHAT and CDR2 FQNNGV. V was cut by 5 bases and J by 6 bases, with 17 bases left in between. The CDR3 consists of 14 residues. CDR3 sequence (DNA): TGTGCCAGCAGCCCCCGGGTTAAGGGGCTCGAGCAGTACTTC. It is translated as CASSPRVKGLEQYF.

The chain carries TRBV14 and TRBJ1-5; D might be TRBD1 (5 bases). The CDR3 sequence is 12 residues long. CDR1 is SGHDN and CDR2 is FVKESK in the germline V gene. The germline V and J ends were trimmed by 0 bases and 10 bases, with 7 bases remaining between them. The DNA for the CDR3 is TGTGCCAGCAGCCAAGATAGGGGTCCCCAGCATTTT. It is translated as CASSQDRGPQHF.

The CDR3 is CASSIWTGATNGYTF. DNA for the CDR3: TGTGCCAGCAGCATTTGGACAGGGGCAACAAATGGCTACACCTTC. The chain carries TRBV5-4 and TRBJ1-2; 9 bases are shared with TRBD1. Trimming removed 4 bases from V and 6 bases from J; junction bases left unmatched: 10. The CDR3 consists of 15 residues. The germline CDR1 and CDR2 sequences are SGHNT and YYREEE (reference sequence).

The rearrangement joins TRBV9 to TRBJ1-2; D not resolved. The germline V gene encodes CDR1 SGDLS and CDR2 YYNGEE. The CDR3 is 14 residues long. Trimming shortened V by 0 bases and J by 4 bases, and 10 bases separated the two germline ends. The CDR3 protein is CASSVGGGSYGYTF. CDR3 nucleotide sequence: TGTGCCAGCAGCGTAGGGGGAGGTTCCTATGGCTACACCTTC.

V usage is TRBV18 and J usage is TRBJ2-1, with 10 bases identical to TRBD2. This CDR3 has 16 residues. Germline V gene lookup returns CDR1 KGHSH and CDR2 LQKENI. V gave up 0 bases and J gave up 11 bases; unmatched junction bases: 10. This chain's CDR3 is CASSPPSVASGRKQFF. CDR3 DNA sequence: TGTGCCAGCTCACCACCATCGGTGGCTAGCGGGAGAAAGCAGTTCTTC.

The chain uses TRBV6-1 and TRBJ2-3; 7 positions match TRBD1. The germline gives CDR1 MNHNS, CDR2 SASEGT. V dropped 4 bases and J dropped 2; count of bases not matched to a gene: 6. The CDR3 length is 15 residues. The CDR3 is CASSARDSPTDTQYF. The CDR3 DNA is TGTGCCAGCAGTGCCCGGGACAGCCCCACAGATACGCAGTATTTT.

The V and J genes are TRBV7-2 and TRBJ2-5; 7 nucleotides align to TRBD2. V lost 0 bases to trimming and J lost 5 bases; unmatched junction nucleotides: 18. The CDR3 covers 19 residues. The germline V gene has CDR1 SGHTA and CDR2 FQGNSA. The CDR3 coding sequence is TGTGCCAGCAGCTTAGCTCTCTTACGCCGGGAGGTGTCCCGGGAGACCCAGTACTTC. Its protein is CASSLALLRREVSRETQYF.

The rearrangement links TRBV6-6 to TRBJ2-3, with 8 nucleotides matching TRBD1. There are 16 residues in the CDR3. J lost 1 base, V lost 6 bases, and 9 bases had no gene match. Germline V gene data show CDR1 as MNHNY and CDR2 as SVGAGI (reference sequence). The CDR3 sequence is CASRIDRGDGTDTQYF. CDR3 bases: TGTGCCAGCAGAATCGACAGGGGCGACGGCACAGATACGCAGTATTTT.

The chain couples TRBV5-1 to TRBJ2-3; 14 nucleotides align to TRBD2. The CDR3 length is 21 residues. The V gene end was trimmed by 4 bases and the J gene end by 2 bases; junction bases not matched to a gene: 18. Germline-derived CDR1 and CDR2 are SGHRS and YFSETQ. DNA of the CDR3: TGCGCCAGCAGCCGTAGACTAGCGGGGGGGCCGGCTACCCCTAACACAGATACGCAGTATTTT. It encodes CASSRRLAGGPATPNTDTQYF.

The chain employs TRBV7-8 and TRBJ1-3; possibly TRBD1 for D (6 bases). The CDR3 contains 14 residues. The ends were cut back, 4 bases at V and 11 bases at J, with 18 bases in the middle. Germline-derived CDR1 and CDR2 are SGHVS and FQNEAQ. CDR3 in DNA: TGTGCCAGCAGCTCCCGACAGGAAAAGGGGTCCATATATTTT. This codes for CASSSRQEKGSIYF.

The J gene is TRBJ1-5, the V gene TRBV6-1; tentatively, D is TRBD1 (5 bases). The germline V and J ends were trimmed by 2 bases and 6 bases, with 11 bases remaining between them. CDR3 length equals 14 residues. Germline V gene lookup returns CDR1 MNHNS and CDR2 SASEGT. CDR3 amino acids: CASSEHPGVQPQHF. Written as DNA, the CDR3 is TGTGCCAGCAGTGAACATCCGGGGGTTCAGCCCCAGCATTTT.

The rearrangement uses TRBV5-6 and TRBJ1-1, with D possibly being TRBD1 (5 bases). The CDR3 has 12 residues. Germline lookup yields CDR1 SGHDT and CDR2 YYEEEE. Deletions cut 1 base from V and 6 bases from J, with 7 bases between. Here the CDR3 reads CASSLRGPEAFF. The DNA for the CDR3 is TGTGCCAGCAGCTTGAGGGGCCCTGAAGCTTTCTTT.

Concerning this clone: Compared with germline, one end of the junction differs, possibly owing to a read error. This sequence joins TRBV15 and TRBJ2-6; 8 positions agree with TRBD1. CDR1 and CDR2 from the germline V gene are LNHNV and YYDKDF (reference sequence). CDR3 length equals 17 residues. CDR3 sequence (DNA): TGTGCCACCGTACCCGGGACAGGAATCTCTGGGGCCAACGGCCTGACTTTC. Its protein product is CATVPGTGISGANGLTF.

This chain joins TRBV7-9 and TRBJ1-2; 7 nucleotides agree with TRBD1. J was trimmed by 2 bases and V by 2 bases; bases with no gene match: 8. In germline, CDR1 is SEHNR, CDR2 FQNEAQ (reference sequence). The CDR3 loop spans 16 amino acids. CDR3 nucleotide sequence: TGTGCCAGCAGCTTACCTGACAGGGTAGCCAACTATGGCTACACCTTC. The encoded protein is CASSLPDRVANYGYTF. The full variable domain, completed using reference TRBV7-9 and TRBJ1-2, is DTGVSQNPRHKITKRGQNVTFRCDPISEHNRLYWYRQTLGQGPEFLTYFQNEAQLEKSRLLSDRFSAERPKGSFSTLEIQRTEQGDSAMYLCASSLPDRVANYGYTFGSGTRLTVV.

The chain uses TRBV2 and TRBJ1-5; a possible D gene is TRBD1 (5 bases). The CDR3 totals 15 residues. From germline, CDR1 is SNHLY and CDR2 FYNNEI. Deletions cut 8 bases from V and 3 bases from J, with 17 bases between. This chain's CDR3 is CASQAGRVNNQPQHF. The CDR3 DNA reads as TGTGCCAGCCAGGCGGGGCGGGTGAACAATCAGCCCCAGCATTTT.